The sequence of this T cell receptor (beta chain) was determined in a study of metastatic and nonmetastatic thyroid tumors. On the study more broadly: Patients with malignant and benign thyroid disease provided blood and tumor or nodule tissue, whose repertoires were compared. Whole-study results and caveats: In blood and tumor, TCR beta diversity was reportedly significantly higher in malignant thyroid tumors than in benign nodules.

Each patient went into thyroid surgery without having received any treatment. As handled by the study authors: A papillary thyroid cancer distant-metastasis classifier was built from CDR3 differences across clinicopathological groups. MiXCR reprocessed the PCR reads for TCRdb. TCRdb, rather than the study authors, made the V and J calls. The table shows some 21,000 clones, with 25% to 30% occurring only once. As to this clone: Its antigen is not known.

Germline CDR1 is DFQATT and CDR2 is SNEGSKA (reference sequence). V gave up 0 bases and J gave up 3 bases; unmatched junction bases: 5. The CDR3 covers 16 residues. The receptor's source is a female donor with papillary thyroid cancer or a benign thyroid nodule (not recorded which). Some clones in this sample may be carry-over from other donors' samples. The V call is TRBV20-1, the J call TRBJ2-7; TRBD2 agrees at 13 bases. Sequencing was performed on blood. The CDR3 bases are TGCAGTGCTAGAGAACTAGCGGGGGGGCCCTTCTACGAGCAGTACTTC. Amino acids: CSARELAGGPFYEQYF.